These 3 T cell receptor beta chains share one sample of origin, sequenced in a study of monozygotic twins with inflammatory bowel disease. From its re-call of the 5' RACE reads, TCRdb lists each CDR3 protein once, without DNA. The sample data list tens of thousands of distinct CDR3 sequences. Sequencing used blood. All receptors come from a human donor with ulcerative colitis or Crohn's disease, or a healthy co-twin of an affected twin (not recorded which).

The chain is built from TRBV11-1 and TRBJ2-1. The CDR3 is 12 residues long. CDR1 is SGHAT, CDR2 FQDESV, per germline (reference sequence). CDR3 in amino acids: CASSPTPTEQFF.

The CDR3 reads CASSSFDTTQYF. The chain links TRBV19 to TRBJ2-3. Germline CDR1 and CDR2: LNHDA and SQIVND (reference sequence). The CDR3 is 12 amino acids.

The rearrangement links TRBV7-2 to TRBJ1-1; as DNA is missing, the TRBD1 call by TCRdb cannot be tested. The CDR3 covers 16 residues. The germline gives CDR1 SGHTA, CDR2 FQGNSA. CDR3 region: CASRGGGIRSHTEAFF.